The T cell receptor beta chain under discussion was sequenced for a study of CD8 T cells in ankylosing spondylitis. Study-wide results and limits: Eight highly homologous variants made up a TCR beta motif, and this motif appeared characteristic of ankylosing spondylitis blood.

The CDR3 contains 14 residues. Trimming pared 2 bases from V and 4 bases from J, leaving 12 bases between. CDR1 and CDR2 from the germline V gene are SGHTA and FQGNSA. MiXCR, applied by TCRdb to the 5' RACE reads, yields one record per CDR3 protein. This sample yields a few hundred thousand distinct CDR3 sequences, of which 17% are seen a single time; just over 1% belongs to the top ten. Concerning this clonotype: Antigen: not known.

This TCR came from a male donor with ankylosing spondylitis. The sample comprised blood, either unsorted or a sorted T cell fraction (not recorded which). The V and J genes are TRBV7-2 and TRBJ2-7; maybe TRBD2 (6 bases). The CDR3 DNA reads as TGTGCCAGCAGCTTAATAGCGGCCGCGTACGAGCAGTACTTC. Residues: CASSLIAAAYEQYF.